These T cell receptor beta chains were read from a single sample in a study of T cells in Graves' hyperthyroidism and ophthalmopathy. Using its own MiXCR run on the multiplex PCR reads, TCRdb lists one record per CDR3 protein. This table holds roughly 380,000 distinct CDR3 sequences, roughly 13% found once. Specimen: blood. The source is a woman under 30 with Graves' hyperthyroidism. Both conserved end residues are part of each CDR3. The D gene is left open where the match is weak. Clone size, where shown, is once, few, many, or a class for clones that have expanded.

clone_size d_call j_call v_call cdr3_aa cdr3_nt
many - TRBJ2-7 TRBV6-2/TRBV6-3 CASSSPFQRITYEQYF TGTGCCAGCAGTTCCCCGTTCCAGCGGATCACCTACGAGCAGTACTTC
many - TRBJ2-4 TRBV28 CASSPPEAKNIQYF TGTGCCAGCAGTCCTCCGGAGGCCAAAAACATTCAGTACTTC
many - TRBJ1-1 TRBV6-1 CASSPYGRAGTEAFF TGTGCCAGCAGTCCCTACGGGAGAGCGGGCACTGAAGCTTTCTTT
- - TRBJ1-5 TRBV28 CASSLSTDQPQHF TGTGCCAGCAGTTTGTCGACAGATCAGCCCCAGCATTTT
- TRBD1 TRBJ2-1 TRBV5-1 CASSLFPGQSSYNEQFF TGCGCCAGCAGCTTGTTTCCGGGACAGAGCTCCTACAATGAGCAGTTCTTC
few - TRBJ1-3 TRBV28 CASTELSGNTIYF TGTGCCAGCACGGAACTCTCTGGAAACACCATATATTTT
- - TRBJ1-1 TRBV4-3 CASSQDAGTEAFF TGCGCCAGCAGCCAAGATGCGGGAACTGAAGCTTTCTTT
many TRBD2 TRBJ2-2 TRBV6-1 CASSRDSGRVNTGELFF TGTGCCAGCAGTCGAGATAGCGGGAGGGTCAACACCGGGGAGCTGTTTTTT
- - TRBJ2-1 TRBV6-5 CASSYSFFSGINEQFF TGTGCCAGCAGTTACTCGTTCTTCTCGGGGATAAATGAGCAGTTCTTC
few TRBD2 TRBJ2-1 TRBV20-1 CSARDSAGGLQEQFF TGCAGTGCTAGAGATTCCGCGGGAGGACTCCAGGAGCAGTTCTTC
many - TRBJ2-1 TRBV6-2/TRBV6-3 CASSQGYPNNEQFF TGTGCCAGCAGTCAGGGTTACCCAAACAATGAGCAGTTCTTC
many - TRBJ2-7 TRBV28 CASSGDPAGGQYF TGTGCCAGCAGTGGGGACCCGGCCGGGGGGCAGTACTTC
- - TRBJ1-3 TRBV11-2 CASSPSAIAGNTIYF TGTGCCAGCAGCCCCTCAGCCATCGCTGGAAACACCATATATTTT
many - TRBJ2-5 TRBV7-8 CASSLARPVRETQYF TGTGCCAGCAGCTTAGCGCGCCCCGTGCGCGAGACCCAGTACTTC
- - TRBJ2-1 TRBV20-1 CSARDAPVDEQFF TGCAGTGCTAGAGATGCCCCCGTCGATGAGCAGTTCTTC
many TRBD1 TRBJ1-2 TRBV12-3/TRBV12-4 CASSRGQTNYGYTF TGTGCCAGCAGCCGGGGACAGACAAACTATGGCTACACCTTC
many - TRBJ1-1 TRBV4-1 CASSQAINTEAFF TGCGCCAGCAGCCAAGCTATAAACACTGAAGCTTTCTTT
many - TRBJ2-1 TRBV12-3/TRBV12-4 CASVPGLRLNEQFF TGTGCCAGCGTACCGGGACTGAGGCTCAATGAGCAGTTCTTC
- - TRBJ2-7 TRBV3-1 CASSHADRGPYEQYF TGTGCCAGCAGCCACGCGGATCGCGGCCCCTACGAGCAGTACTTC
many TRBD2 TRBJ2-3 TRBV28 CASSPPGLAGGPVFGYTQYF TGTGCCAGCAGTCCCCCCGGACTAGCGGGAGGGCCGGTATTTGGTTATACGCAGTATTTT
many - TRBJ2-1 TRBV2 CASSEGDAYNEQFF TGTGCCAGCAGTGAAGGGGACGCCTACAATGAGCAGTTCTTC
many - TRBJ2-7 TRBV11-2 CASSPFSYEQYF TGTGCCAGCAGCCCCTTTTCCTACGAGCAGTACTTC
many - TRBJ1-1 TRBV10-3 CAIKTGNTEAFF TGTGCCATTAAGACAGGGAACACTGAAGCTTTCTTT
- TRBD1 TRBJ2-5 TRBV5-1 CASSWGQGIQETQYF TGCGCCAGCAGCTGGGGACAGGGGATCCAAGAGACCCAGTACTTC
few - TRBJ2-7 TRBV7-2 CASSLGSWSYEQYF TGTGCCAGCAGCTTAGGTTCTTGGTCCTACGAGCAGTACTTC
many TRBD1 TRBJ1-2 TRBV3-1 CASTRGPGTGDGYTF TGTGCCAGCACCAGGGGACCCGGGACAGGGGATGGCTACACCTTC
- TRBD1 TRBJ2-7 TRBV12-3/TRBV12-4 CASAPGQAYEQYF TGTGCCAGCGCCCCGGGACAGGCATACGAGCAGTACTTC
many TRBD2 TRBJ2-1 TRBV12-3/TRBV12-4 CASSLDGTSGYNEQFF TGTGCCAGCAGTTTAGACGGGACTAGCGGTTACAATGAGCAGTTCTTC
few TRBD2 TRBJ2-7 TRBV3-1 CASSQNSGSYEQYF TGTGCCAGCAGCCAAAATAGCGGGAGCTACGAGCAGTACTTC
- - TRBJ2-1 TRBV11-2 CASSLVSGLYNEQFF TGTGCCAGCAGCTTAGTTAGCGGATTATACAATGAGCAGTTCTTC
many - TRBJ1-2 TRBV2 CASTQGTTFYGYTF TGTGCCAGCACCCAGGGGACAACCTTCTATGGCTACACCTTC
once TRBD1 TRBJ2-7 TRBV20-1 CSARGNPGQGSSYEQYF TGCAGTGCTAGAGGGAATCCGGGACAGGGGAGCTCCTACGAGCAGTACTTC